The sequence of this T cell receptor (beta chain) was determined in a study of PD-1 blockade in classical Hodgkin lymphoma. Whole-study findings and limits: Healthy donors reportedly exceeded newly diagnosed patients in baseline TCR diversity.

As for this clone: Its antigen is not known.

Measured with immunoSEQ multiplex PCR; TCRdb has only the in-frame clones, and not every one. Of 26,000 or so clones listed, 65% to 80% are singletons. CDR1 and CDR2 from the germline V gene are SGHTA and FQGNSA. CDR3 length: 15 residues. After removal of 5 bases from V and 2 bases from J, the junction contained 8 bases not matched to a gene. All the patients suffered relapse after autologous stem cell transplantation, and brentuximab vedotin exposure differed. Investigators isolated CD4+ T cells from thawed PBMCs through magnetic negative selection. This chain joins TRBV7-2 and TRBJ1-1; 7 positions agree with TRBD1. Here the sequenced sample was CD4+ T cells from blood, taken at baseline. The sequence derives from a human donor with classical Hodgkin lymphoma. Written as DNA, the CDR3 is TGTGCCAGCAGCCCGAGACAGGGAAGTAACACTGAAGCTTTCTTT. It encodes CASSPRQGSNTEAFF.